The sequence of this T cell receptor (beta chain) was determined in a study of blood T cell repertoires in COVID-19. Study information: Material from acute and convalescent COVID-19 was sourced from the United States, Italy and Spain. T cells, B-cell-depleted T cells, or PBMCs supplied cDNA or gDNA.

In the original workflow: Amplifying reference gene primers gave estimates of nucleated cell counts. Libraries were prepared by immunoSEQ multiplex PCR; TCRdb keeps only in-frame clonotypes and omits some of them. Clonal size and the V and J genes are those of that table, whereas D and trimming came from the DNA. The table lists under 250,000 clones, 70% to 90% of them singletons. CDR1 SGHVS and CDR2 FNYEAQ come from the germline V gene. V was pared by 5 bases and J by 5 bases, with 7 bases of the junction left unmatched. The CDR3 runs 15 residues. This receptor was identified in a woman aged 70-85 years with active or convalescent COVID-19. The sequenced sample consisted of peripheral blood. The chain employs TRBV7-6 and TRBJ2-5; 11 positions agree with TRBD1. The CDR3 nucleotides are TGTGCCAGCAGCGCCCGGACAGGGGGCCGGGAGACCCAGTACTTC. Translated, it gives CASSARTGGRETQYF.